This T cell receptor (beta chain) stems from a study of blood T cell repertoires in COVID-19. This clone has only one observation. The CDR3 has 19 amino acids. Original data processing: Reference gene primer amplification gave nucleated cell count estimates. TCRdb's copy holds only in-frame clones and misses some; the assay was immunoSEQ multiplex PCR. V and J calls and clone size are those listed in that table; D and trimming were worked out from the DNA. There are 100,000 to 150,000 clones in the sample; roughly 80% occur only once, and about 12% lies in the top ten. The specimen was peripheral blood. V gene TRBV21-1 combines with J gene TRBJ1-4; TRBD1 is the table's D call and was not checked against the DNA. TRBV21-1 is shown as a pseudogene. The sequence was collected from a human donor in a cohort sampled during active COVID-19. As DNA, the CDR3 is TGTGCCAGCAGCATCTATTCCGGGACAGGACCTGTGACTAATGAAAAACTGTTTTTT. It is translated as CASSIYSGTGPVTNEKLFF.